The T cell receptor beta chain described here comes from a study of T-cell reconstitution after alpha-beta-depleted transplantation in children. Deletions cut 0 bases from V and 8 bases from J, with 8 bases between. From germline, CDR1 is SGHVS and CDR2 FQNEAQ. The CDR3 runs to 13 residues. A TCRbeta library incorporating unique molecular identifiers was prepared. Via MiXCR, TCRdb re-called the PCR reads, giving one row per CDR3 protein. The repertoire includes approximately 230,000 distinct CDR3 sequences, about 24% of them detected once, and about 5% sits in the top ten. This clonotype was detected only a few times. The antigen is unknown. The study, taken as a whole, reports: At day 60, the high TCRbeta diversity found in some patients originated from recipient T cells and thymic progenitors that had survived. Among T cells one year after transplant, newly produced cells accounted for most counts and diversity.

Specimen: PBMCs, mostly from graft donor cells, collected 360 days after TCRalphabeta/CD19-depleted stem cell transplant. The rearrangement joins TRBV7-8 to TRBJ2-1, with D hard to call. The source of this sequence is a female patient between 2 and 10 years old who had a stem cell transplant for congenital amegakaryocytic thrombocytopenia, so the T cells may come from the graft donor. For the CDR3, the DNA is TGTGCCAGCAGCTTAGCGGTGTACTATGAGCAGTTCTTC. Encoded protein: CASSLAVYYEQFF.